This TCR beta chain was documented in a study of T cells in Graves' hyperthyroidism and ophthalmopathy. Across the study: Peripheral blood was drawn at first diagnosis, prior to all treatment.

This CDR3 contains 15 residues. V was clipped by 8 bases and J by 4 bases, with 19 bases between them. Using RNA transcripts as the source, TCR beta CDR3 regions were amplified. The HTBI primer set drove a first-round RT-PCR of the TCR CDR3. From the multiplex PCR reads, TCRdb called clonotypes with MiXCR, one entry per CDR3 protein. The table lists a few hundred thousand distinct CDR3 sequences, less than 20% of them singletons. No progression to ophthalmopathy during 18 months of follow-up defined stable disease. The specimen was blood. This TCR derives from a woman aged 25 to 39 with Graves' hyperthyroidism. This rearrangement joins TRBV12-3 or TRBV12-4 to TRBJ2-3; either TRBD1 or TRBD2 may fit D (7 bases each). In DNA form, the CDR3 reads TGTGCCAGCTGGCGCGCGTCAGGGGGGGCAGATACGCAGTATTTT. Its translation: CASWRASGGADTQYF.